The clone carrying this T cell receptor beta chain was recorded a few times. Original processing notes: Estimation of nucleated cell counts was performed using reference gene primer amplification. Clones were sequenced by immunoSEQ multiplex PCR, and TCRdb holds only the in-frame ones, with some missing. Clone size and V and J calls were adopted from that table, with D and trimming inferred from the DNA. This repertoire shows 95,000 or so clones, 81% found once; its top ten account for roughly 25%. The sample is drawn from a study of blood T cell repertoires in COVID-19. Background on the study: Sites in the United States, Italy and Spain provided acute and convalescent COVID-19 samples. Sources were T cells, B-cell-depleted T cells, or PBMCs; the material itself was cDNA or gDNA.

Trimming took 5 bases from V and 8 from J, leaving 12 bases between them. This CDR3 contains 13 residues. The sequence derives from a man aged 80 or over with active or convalescent COVID-19. The rearrangement uses TRBV12-3 or TRBV12-4 and TRBJ1-4; D is undetermined. The sequenced sample consisted of peripheral blood. The CDR3 region has the DNA TGTGCCAGCAGTCCCGTCGTCTACGAAAAACTGTTTTTT. It translates to CASSPVVYEKLFF.